The sequence of this T cell receptor (beta chain) was determined in a study of blood T cells in healthy people across ages. V was pared by 3 bases and J by 0 bases, with 9 bases between. The CDR3 spans 15 residues. Germline values: CDR1 LGHNT, CDR2 FRNRAP. Whole-study results and caveats: CMV status of donors was not determined, possibly confounding expanded clonotype changes.

To note about this clonotype: Its antigen is unknown.

With a J-beta primer mix and a sample-barcoded 5' primer, a second PCR ran about 6 to 11 cycles. TCRdb re-analysed the 5' RACE reads in MiXCR, keeping a single row per CDR3 protein. This table has roughly 680,000 distinct CDR3 sequences, under 25% appearing once. This TCR was sampled from a man between 65 and 79 years old in good health. The chain employs TRBV12-5 and TRBJ2-4, with TRBD2 as a possible D gene (6 bases). The sample was blood. This chain's CDR3 is CASGLRELAKNIQYF. In DNA, the CDR3 is TGTGCTAGTGGTTTACGGGAGCTAGCCAAAAACATTCAGTACTTC.